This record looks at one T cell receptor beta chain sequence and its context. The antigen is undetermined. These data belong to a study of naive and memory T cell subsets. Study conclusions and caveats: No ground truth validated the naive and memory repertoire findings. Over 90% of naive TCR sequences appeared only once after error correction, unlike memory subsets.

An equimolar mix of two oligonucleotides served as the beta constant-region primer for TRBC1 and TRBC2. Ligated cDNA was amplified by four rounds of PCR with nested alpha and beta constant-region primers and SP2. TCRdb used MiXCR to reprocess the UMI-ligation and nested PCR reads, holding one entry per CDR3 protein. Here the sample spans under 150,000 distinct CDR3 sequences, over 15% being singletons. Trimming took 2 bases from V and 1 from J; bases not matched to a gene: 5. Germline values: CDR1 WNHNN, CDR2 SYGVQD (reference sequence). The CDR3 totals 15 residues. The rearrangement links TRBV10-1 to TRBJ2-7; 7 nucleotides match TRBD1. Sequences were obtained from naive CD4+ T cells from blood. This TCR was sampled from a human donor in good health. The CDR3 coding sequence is TGCGCCAGCAGTGAGATGACAGGGTATTCCTACGAGCAGTACTTC. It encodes CASSEMTGYSYEQYF.